This TCR beta chain originates from a study of blood T cell repertoires in COVID-19. Study overall: Acute and convalescent COVID-19 specimens originated in the United States, Italy and Spain. Sample material is recorded as cDNA or gDNA derived from T cells, B-cell-depleted T cells, or PBMCs.

Germline values: CDR1 MNHEY, CDR2 SVGEGT. Trimming stripped 0 bases from V and 1 base from J, with 6 bases between. The CDR3 length is 14 residues. Per the original methods: Estimation of nucleated cell counts was performed using reference gene primer amplification. TCRdb keeps only in-frame clones here, not all; method: immunoSEQ multiplex PCR. V and J calls and clone size are as listed in that table; D and trimming were resolved from the DNA. The data hold approximately 670,000 clones, with 80% to 90% observed a single time. The V and J genes are TRBV6-2 or TRBV6-3 and TRBJ1-1; a weak D match, TRBD1 (6 bases). This receptor was taken from a woman aged 18-30 years with acute or convalescent COVID-19. The specimen was peripheral blood. CDR3 sequence: CASSYSTGNTEAFF. CDR3 in DNA: TGTGCCAGCAGTTACTCGACAGGGAACACTGAAGCTTTCTTT.